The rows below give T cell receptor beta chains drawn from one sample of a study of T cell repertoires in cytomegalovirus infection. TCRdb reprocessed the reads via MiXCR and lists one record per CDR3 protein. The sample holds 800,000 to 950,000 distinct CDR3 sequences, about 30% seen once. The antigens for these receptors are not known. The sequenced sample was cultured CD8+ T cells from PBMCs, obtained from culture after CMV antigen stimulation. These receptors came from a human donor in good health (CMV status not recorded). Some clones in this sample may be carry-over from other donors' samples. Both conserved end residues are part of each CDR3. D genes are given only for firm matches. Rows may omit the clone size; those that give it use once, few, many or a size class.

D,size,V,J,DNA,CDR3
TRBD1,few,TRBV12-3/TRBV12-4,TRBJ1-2,TGTGCCAGTCGGACAGGGGTATCGTACACCTTC,CASRTGVSYTF
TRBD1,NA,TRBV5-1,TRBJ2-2,TGCGCCAGCAGCTTCGGACAGGGGGCCGGGGAGCTGTTTTTT,CASSFGQGAGELFF
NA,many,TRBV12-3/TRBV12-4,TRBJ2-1,TGTGCCAGCAGACCCGGGGAGGACGACAATGAGCAGTTCTTC,CASRPGEDDNEQFF
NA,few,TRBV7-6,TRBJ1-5,TGTGCCAGCAGCGCCGGGGGAGTTGGGGGCAATCAGCCCCAGCATTTT,CASSAGGVGGNQPQHF
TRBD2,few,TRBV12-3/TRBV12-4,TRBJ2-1,TGTGCCAGCAGTCCCCTTAGGGCGGGGGGCTACAATGAGCAGTTCTTC,CASSPLRAGGYNEQFF
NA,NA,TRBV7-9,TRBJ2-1,TGTGCCAGCAGCGGGTTCTACAATGAGCAGTTCTTC,CASSGFYNEQFF
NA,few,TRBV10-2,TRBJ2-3,TGCGCCAGCGGGAATACGCAGTATTTT,CASGNTQYF
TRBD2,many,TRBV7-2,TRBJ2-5,TGTGCCAGCAGCTCGGGGATGACTAGCGGGGGCGAGACCCAGTACTTC,CASSSGMTSGGETQYF
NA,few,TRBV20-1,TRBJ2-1,TGCAGTGCTAGAATGACAGTGAACCCCCTATACAATGAGCAGTTCTTC,CSARMTVNPLYNEQFF
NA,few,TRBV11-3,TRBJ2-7,TGTGCCAGCAGCCTAACACATTACAGGGGATGGAGGGTAAACTACGAGCAGTACTTC,CASSLTHYRGWRVNYEQYF
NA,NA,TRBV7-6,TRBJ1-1,TGTGCCAGCAGCTTAGCGCCCCGGACAGCCGAAGCTTTCTTT,CASSLAPRTAEAFF
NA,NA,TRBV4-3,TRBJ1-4,TGCGCCAGCAGCCAATTCCGGGGCTTTAATGAAAAACTGTTTTTT,CASSQFRGFNEKLFF
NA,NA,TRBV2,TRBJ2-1,TGTGCCAGCAGCGGAGCTACCCTTTTCAATGAGCAGTTCTTC,CASSGATLFNEQFF
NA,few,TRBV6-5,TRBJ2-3,TGTGCCAGCAGTTACGCGGCAGACACAGATACGCAGTATTTT,CASSYAADTDTQYF
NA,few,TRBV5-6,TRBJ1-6,TGTGCCAGCAGCTATTTGCGGAGCAGGTTTAATTCACCCCTCCACTTT,CASSYLRSRFNSPLHF
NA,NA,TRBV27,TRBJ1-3,TGTGCCAGCAGCCTCGGGACGTATGGAAACACCATATATTTT,CASSLGTYGNTIYF
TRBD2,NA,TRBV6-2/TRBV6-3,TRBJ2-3,TGTGCCAGCAGTGACTCGTATTCTAGCGGGCCTTCTAGCACAGATACGCAGTATTTT,CASSDSYSSGPSSTDTQYF
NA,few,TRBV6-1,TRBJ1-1,TGTGCCAGCAGCTCAAATTCGGGCACTGAAGCTTTCTTT,CASSSNSGTEAFF
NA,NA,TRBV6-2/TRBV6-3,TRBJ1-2,TGTGCCAGCAGTTATCACTCCGGAGACCCCGGCTACACCTTC,CASSYHSGDPGYTF
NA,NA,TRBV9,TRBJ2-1,TGTGCCAGCAGCTCCAGCGGAGTGCAGTTCTTC,CASSSSGVQFF
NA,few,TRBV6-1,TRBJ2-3,TGTGCCAGCAGATGGGCCGATCTCTCAGATACGCAGTATTTT,CASRWADLSDTQYF
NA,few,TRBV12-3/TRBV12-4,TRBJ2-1,TGTGCCAGCGAGGACAAATTCAATGAGCAGTTCTTC,CASEDKFNEQFF
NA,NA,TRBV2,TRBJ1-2,TGTGCCAGCAGTGAAAGGGGACCGAACTATGGCTACACCTTC,CASSERGPNYGYTF
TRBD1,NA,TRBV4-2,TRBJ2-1,TGTGCCAGCAGCCAAGGGGACAGCGGCAATGAGCAGTTCTTC,CASSQGDSGNEQFF
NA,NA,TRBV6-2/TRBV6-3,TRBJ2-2,TGTGCCAGCAGTTATCATACCATGACACATCCGAACACCGGGGAGCTGTTTTTT,CASSYHTMTHPNTGELFF
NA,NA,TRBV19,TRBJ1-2,TGTGCCAGTAGTATAGACACGGCGGCAAACTATGGCTACACCTTC,CASSIDTAANYGYTF
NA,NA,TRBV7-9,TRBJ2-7,TGTGCCAGCAGCCTCCCGAGGGACACCTACGAGCAGTACTTC,CASSLPRDTYEQYF